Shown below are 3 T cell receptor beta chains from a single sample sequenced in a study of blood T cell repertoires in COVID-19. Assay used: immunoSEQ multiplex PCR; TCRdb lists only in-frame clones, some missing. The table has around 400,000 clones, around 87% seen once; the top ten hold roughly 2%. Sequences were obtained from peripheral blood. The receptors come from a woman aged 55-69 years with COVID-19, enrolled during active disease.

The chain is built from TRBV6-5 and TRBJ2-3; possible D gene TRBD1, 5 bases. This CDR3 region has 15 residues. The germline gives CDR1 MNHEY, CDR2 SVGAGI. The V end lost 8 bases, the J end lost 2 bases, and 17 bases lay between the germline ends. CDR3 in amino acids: CASGSAAGLTDTQYF. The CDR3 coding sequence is TGTGCCAGCGGATCGGCGGCAGGGCTCACAGATACGCAGTATTTT.

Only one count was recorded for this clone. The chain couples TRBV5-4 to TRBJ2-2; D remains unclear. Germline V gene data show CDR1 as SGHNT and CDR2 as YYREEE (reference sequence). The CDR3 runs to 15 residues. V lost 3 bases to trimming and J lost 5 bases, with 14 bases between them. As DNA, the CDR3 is TGTGCCAGCAGCTCATCCTTCTTGAGGACCGGGGAGCTGTTTTTT. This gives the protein CASSSSFLRTGELFF.

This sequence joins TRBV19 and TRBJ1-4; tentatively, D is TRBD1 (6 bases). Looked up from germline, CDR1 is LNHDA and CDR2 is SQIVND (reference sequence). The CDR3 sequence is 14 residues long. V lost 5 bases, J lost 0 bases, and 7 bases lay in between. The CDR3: CASSRTATNEKLFF. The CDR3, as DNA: TGTGCCAGTAGTCGGACAGCAACTAATGAAAAACTGTTTTTT.